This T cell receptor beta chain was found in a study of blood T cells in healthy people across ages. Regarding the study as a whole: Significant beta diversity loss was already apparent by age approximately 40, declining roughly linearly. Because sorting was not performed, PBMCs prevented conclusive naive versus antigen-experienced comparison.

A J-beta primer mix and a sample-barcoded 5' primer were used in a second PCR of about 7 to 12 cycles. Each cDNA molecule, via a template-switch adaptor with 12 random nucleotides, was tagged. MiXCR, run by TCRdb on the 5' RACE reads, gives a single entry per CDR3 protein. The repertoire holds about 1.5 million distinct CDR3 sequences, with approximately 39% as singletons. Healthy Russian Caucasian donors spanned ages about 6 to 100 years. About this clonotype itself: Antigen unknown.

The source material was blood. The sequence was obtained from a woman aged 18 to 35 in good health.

The CDR3 DNA sequence: TGCGCCAGCAGCTCAATAGCGGGACACGTAGGCACAGATACGCAGTATTTT. The encoded protein is CASSSIAGHVGTDTQYF. The rearrangement uses TRBV5-1 and TRBJ2-3; 8 bases map to TRBD2. V shed 3 bases and J 1 base; nucleotides not matched to a gene: 10. Germline V gene data show CDR1 as SGHRS and CDR2 as YFSETQ. The CDR3 sequence is 17 residues long.